This T cell receptor beta chain was documented in a study of blood T cell repertoires in COVID-19. V dropped 3 bases and J dropped 3 bases, with 7 bases sitting between them. Germline CDR1 reads KGHDR; CDR2 reads SFDVKD. This CDR3 has 14 amino acids. Assay used: immunoSEQ multiplex PCR; TCRdb lists only in-frame clones, some missing. The sample carries 150,000 to 200,000 clones, over 75% recorded once. Specimen: peripheral blood. J is TRBJ2-2 and V is TRBV24-1; D gene unclear. The TCR sequence derives from a man aged 55 to 70 with active or convalescent COVID-19. This CDR3 is CATSDPTHTGELFF. The CDR3 DNA is TGTGCCACCAGTGATCCCACACACACCGGGGAGCTGTTTTTT.